This T cell receptor beta chain was obtained from a study of shared clonotypes between healthy human individuals. Study overall: The study used three CD4 naive, three CD4 memory, two CD8 naive and one CD8 memory plate per donor.

Germline values: CDR1 SGDLS, CDR2 YYNGEE. The CDR3 covers 15 residues. Trimming took 0 bases from V and 3 from J, leaving 12 bases between them. Each PCR replicate from the sorted subsets contained about 210 ng DNA, which is 30,000 or so T cell genomes. Sequenced by immunoSEQ multiplex PCR; TCRdb stores in-frame clones only, minus some. The repertoire includes over a million clones, roughly 96% of them detected once, and approximately 1.2% sits in the top ten. The source is a young man in good health. The V gene is TRBV9, the J gene TRBJ1-2; D unclear. The material sequenced was naive CD4+ T cells sorted from blood. Subset defined: CD45RA+ positively selected. The CDR3 spells CASSVGATRDYGYTF. The DNA for the CDR3 is TGTGCCAGCAGCGTAGGAGCCACAAGGGACTATGGCTACACCTTC.